This T cell receptor (beta chain) is from a study of blood T cell repertoires in COVID-19. At the level of the study: COVID-19 samples collected from the United States, Italy and Spain covered acute and convalescent phases.

Original processing methods: Estimated nucleated cell counts came from reference gene primer amplification. Data came from immunoSEQ multiplex PCR; TCRdb stores just in-frame clones and leaves some out. V and J calls plus clone size are reproduced from that table; the DNA served to infer D and trimming. The sample has under 500,000 clones; 70% to 90% are singletons. Trimming took 10 bases from V and 13 from J, leaving 9 bases between them. This CDR3 contains 8 residues. The sequence came from a woman under 30 with acute COVID-19. Specimen: PBMCs or T cells enriched from blood (not recorded which). The rearrangement uses TRBV5-3 and TRBJ2-1, with D unclear. TRBV5-3 is identified as an open reading frame with a role that is uncertain. The CDR3 here is CAGHNQFF. Written as DNA, the CDR3 is TGTGCCGGGCACAATCAGTTCTTC.